Presented here are 28 T cell receptor beta chains from one specimen sequenced in a study of beta chain features in type 1 diabetes. The study reverse transcribed the entire isolated RNA, so it sequenced expressed TCRB transcripts. The repertoire was sequenced with immunoSEQ multiplex PCR; TCRdb's copy has only in-frame clones and lacks some. The sample has more than 130,000 clones, 6% to 7.5% seen once; the top ten hold about 1.4%. Sequences were obtained from central memory CD4+ T cells from blood. These receptors all come from a woman in her 30s in good health.

This clone was recorded a few times. The rearrangement links TRBV6-1 to TRBJ2-6; D is ambiguous. Trimming took off 2 bases at V and 2 bases at J, with 10 bases between the two ends. CDR1 is MNHNS and CDR2 is SASEGT in the germline V gene. The CDR3 covers 16 residues. The CDR3 DNA is TGTGCCAGCAGTGAAAGAGCCCAGGCTGGGGCCAACGTCCTGACTTTC. It translates to CASSERAQAGANVLTF.

This clone was observed a few times. This sample also contains other DNA sequences that code for the same CDR3. The rearrangement uses TRBV2 and TRBJ2-3, with 7 bases lining up with TRBD2. The CDR3 extends over 12 amino acids. Losses at the gene ends were 9 bases for V and 4 bases for J; bases not matched to a gene: 4. CDR1 and CDR2 (germline): SNHLY, FYNNEI. The CDR3 bases are TGTGCCAGTAGACTAGCCGCAGATACGCAGTATTTT. As protein: CASRLAADTQYF. Looking up the rest from reference TRBV2 and TRBJ2-3 gives the full variable domain: EPEVTQTPSHQVTQMGQEVILRCVPISNHLYFYWYRQILGQKVEFLVSFYNNEISEKSEIFDDQFSVERPDGSNFTLKIRSTKLEDSAMYFCASRLAADTQYFGPGTRLTVL.

This clone has only a few counts. The chain links TRBV18 to TRBJ2-3; TRBD1 is a possible D gene (5 bases). Trimming removed 3 bases from V and 6 bases from J, with 13 bases in between. Germline V lookup: CDR1 KGHSH, CDR2 LQKENI. The CDR3 runs 14 residues. The CDR3 coding sequence is TGTGCCAGCTCACCCGTGGGGCGCGAGGATACGCAGTATTTT. Translating it yields CASSPVGREDTQYF.

This clone was seen a handful of times. The chain links TRBV6-6 to TRBJ2-5; D may be TRBD1 (6 bases). Germline-derived CDR1 and CDR2 are MNHNY and SVGAGI (reference sequence). Trimming took off 7 bases at V and 1 base at J, with 16 bases between the two ends. This CDR3 has 15 amino acids. The CDR3 DNA is TGTGCCAGCACTCAGGGGCAAGTCCTCCAAGAGACCCAGTACTTC. Encoded protein: CASTQGQVLQETQYF.

This clone has only a few counts. The V call is TRBV6-1, the J call TRBJ2-3; 7 bases agree with TRBD1. Unmatched junction bases numbered 3, after V lost 5 bases and J lost 1 base. Germline V CDR1 and CDR2: MNHNS, SASEGT. This CDR3 region has 14 residues. The CDR3 DNA is TGTGCCAGCAGTCAGGGGGTTGGCACAGATACGCAGTATTTT. Translation: CASSQGVGTDTQYF.

This clone was seen ten or more times. The V call is TRBV11-2, the J call TRBJ2-7; D might be TRBD1 (6 bases). The CDR3 loop spans 17 amino acids. Per the germline V gene, CDR1 is SGHAT and CDR2 is FQNNGV. Between the trimmed V and J ends, which lost 6 bases and 5 bases, there was a span of 26 bases. CDR3 sequence (DNA): TGTGCCAGCAGGTTTCAGGGGAGCTCTGACAGGAGGCACGAGCAGTACTTC. Protein: CASRFQGSSDRRHEQYF.

This clone was observed a handful of times. The chain has TRBV7-2 and TRBJ2-1; D perhaps matches TRBD1 (6 bases). The germline V and J ends were trimmed by 7 bases and 4 bases, with 14 bases remaining between them. Germline CDR1 SGHTA, CDR2 FQGNSA. This CDR3 has 14 amino acids. Here the CDR3 DNA reads TGTGCCAGCACCGGCCTACAGGGTTACAATGAGCAGTTCTTC. It yields the protein CASTGLQGYNEQFF.

In this sample, this clone turned up many times. The rearrangement uses TRBV5-4 and TRBJ2-7, with 15 bases that match TRBD2. Germline lookup yields CDR1 SGHNT and CDR2 YYREEE (reference sequence). CDR3 length: 18 amino acids. The ends lost 4 bases at V and 7 bases at J; junction bases unmatched: 15. In DNA, the CDR3 is TGTGCCAGCAGCCCGGGGGGGACTAGCGGGAGGACAGCTGAAGAGCAGTACTTC. This translates into CASSPGGTSGRTAEEQYF.

The chain employs TRBV7-6 and TRBJ2-2; 11 bases map to TRBD2. The J segment lost 4 bases and the V segment lost 5 bases, leaving 6 bases of the junction unmatched. Germline V gene data show CDR1 as SGHVS and CDR2 as FNYEAQ. The CDR3 runs to 16 residues. DNA of the CDR3: TGTGCCAGCAGCCCCGAGGGGACTAGCGGCACCGGGGAGCTGTTTTTT. This codes for CASSPEGTSGTGELFF.

This clone was counted between two and nine times. The gene calls are TRBV7-2 and TRBJ1-3; the D gene is possibly TRBD1 (6 bases). Germline assignment: CDR1 SGHTA and CDR2 FQGNSA. This CDR3 region has 14 residues. The germline V and J ends were trimmed by 5 bases and 6 bases, with 14 bases remaining between them. CDR3 sequence (DNA): TGTGCCAGCAGCGTCGGGGGGCCTGTAAACACCATATATTTT. Protein sequence: CASSVGGPVNTIYF.

The chain carries TRBV5-1 and TRBJ2-3, with TRBD2 matching 13 bases. This CDR3 comprises 15 residues. Trimming at V came to 7 bases and at J to 6 bases, leaving 8 bases not matched to a gene. Germline CDR1 SGHRS, CDR2 YFSETQ. The CDR3 here is CASSGLAGAPDTQYF. CDR3 bases: TGCGCCAGCTCCGGACTAGCGGGAGCTCCGGATACGCAGTATTTT.

V usage is TRBV6-1 and J usage is TRBJ2-7, with TRBD2 as a possible D gene (6 bases). V was pared by 8 bases and J by 3 bases, with 17 bases between. Germline V gene lookup returns CDR1 MNHNS and CDR2 SASEGT. The CDR3 covers 14 residues. The CDR3 spells CASGKEDYNYEQYF. In nucleotides, the CDR3 is TGTGCCAGCGGTAAGGAGGACTACAACTACGAGCAGTACTTC.

The sample holds many counts of this clone. This sequence joins TRBV7-9 and TRBJ2-1; the match to TRBD2 covers 12 bases. The CDR3 is made up of 14 amino acids. V was clipped by 5 bases and J by 7 bases; unmatched bases: 3. CDR1 and CDR2 (germline): SEHNR, FQNEAQ (reference sequence). The CDR3 DNA follows: TGTGCCAGCAGCCCTAGCGGGAGGGGGAATGAGCAGTTCTTC. Translated, it gives CASSPSGRGNEQFF.

This clone was observed a handful of times. CDR3 protein: CSVQTGVGGYTF. In DNA form, the CDR3 reads TGCAGCGTTCAGACAGGGGTAGGGGGCTACACCTTC. The V gene is TRBV29-1, the J gene TRBJ1-2; 8 bases line up with TRBD1. The CDR3 contains 12 residues. With V trimmed by 5 bases and J by 8 bases, 7 bases remained unmatched. The germline gives CDR1 SQVTM, CDR2 ANQGSEA.

The chain employs TRBV20-1 and TRBJ2-4; D gene unclear. This CDR3 has 11 amino acids. Trimming left V 6 bases short and J 9 bases short, with 12 bases between. Germline loops: CDR1 DFQATT, CDR2 SNEGSKA (reference sequence). This CDR3 is CSAPSQSIQYF. The CDR3, as DNA: TGCAGTGCCCCCAGTCAATCCATTCAGTACTTC.

This clone has just a few counts. V and J are TRBV5-1 and TRBJ2-2, with a tentative D call TRBD2 (6 bases). V lost 4 bases and J lost 0, with 16 bases in between. Germline values: CDR1 SGHRS, CDR2 YFSETQ. The CDR3 loop spans 17 amino acids. DNA of the CDR3: TGCGCCAGCAGCCCCTCCGGCGGGAACACGAACACCGGGGAGCTGTTTTTT. Protein: CASSPSGGNTNTGELFF.

The chain links TRBV6-6 to TRBJ2-1, with 11 bases fitting TRBD2. Trimming removed 8 bases from V and 2 bases from J; junction bases left unmatched: 8. The CDR3 has 16 amino acids. The germline V gene has CDR1 MNHNY and CDR2 SVGAGI (reference sequence). The CDR3 DNA reads TGTGCCAGCGGTAGCGGGAGGGCAATCGCCTACAATGAGCAGTTCTTC. Residues: CASGSGRAIAYNEQFF.

The genes are TRBV18 and TRBJ1-3; weak D call: TRBD1 (5 bases). Trimming took 6 bases from V and 4 from J, leaving 16 bases between them. There are 15 residues in the CDR3. Germline CDR1 KGHSH, CDR2 LQKENI. CDR3 protein: CASSRNTGDGNTIYF. Here the CDR3 DNA reads TGTGCCAGCTCCCGAAACACAGGTGACGGAAACACCATATATTTT. Variable domain in full (rest from reference TRBV18 and TRBJ1-3): NAGVMQNPRHLVRRRGQEARLRCSPMKGHSHVYWYRQLPEEGLKFMVYLQKENIIDESGMPKERFSAEFPKEGPSILRIQQVVRGDSAAYFCASSRNTGDGNTIYFGEGSWLTVV.

This clone has only a few counts. The rearrangement links TRBV5-6 to TRBJ2-1, with a tentative D call TRBD1 (6 bases). The CDR3 has 16 residues. Trimming left V 6 bases short and J 0 bases short, with 16 bases between. Germline-derived CDR1 and CDR2 are SGHDT and YYEEEE. CDR3: CASTPVGGASYNEQFF. Here the CDR3 DNA reads TGTGCCAGCACCCCAGTTGGGGGCGCCTCCTACAATGAGCAGTTCTTC.

The chain joins TRBV5-6 to TRBJ1-2; tentatively, D is TRBD1 (6 bases). Germline V CDR1 and CDR2: SGHDT, YYEEEE. The CDR3 sequence is 14 residues long. With 0 bases removed from V and 5 bases from J, the gap between germline ends came to 11 bases. The CDR3 nucleotides are TGTGCCAGCAGCTTGGTTTTCGGACAGTATGGCTACACCTTC. Protein product: CASSLVFGQYGYTF.

The CDR3 spells CASSLAGGVYEQYF. DNA of the CDR3: TGTGCCAGCAGCCTAGCGGGTGGCGTTTACGAGCAGTACTTC. The chain carries TRBV14 and TRBJ2-7; 7 nucleotides line up with TRBD2. The CDR3 totals 14 residues. The V gene end was trimmed by 4 bases and the J gene end by 4 bases; junction bases not matched to a gene: 7. Germline V gene sequence: CDR1 SGHDN, CDR2 FVKESK.

This clone has just a few counts. The chain combines TRBV19 with TRBJ2-1, with 9 bases aligning to TRBD2. The CDR3 has 15 amino acids. Germline CDR1 is LNHDA and CDR2 is SQIVND (reference sequence). J was trimmed by 10 bases and V by 7 bases; bases with no gene match: 14. CDR3 sequence: CASTPPGLARAEQFF. CDR3 bases: TGTGCCAGTACCCCACCGGGACTAGCTCGGGCCGAGCAGTTCTTC.

In its sample, this clone was seen many times. The chain has TRBV19 and TRBJ2-1; 7 bases map to TRBD2. The V gene end was trimmed by 6 bases and the J gene end by 2 bases; junction bases not matched to a gene: 10. Germline V CDR1 and CDR2: LNHDA, SQIVND (reference sequence). The CDR3 is made up of 16 amino acids. CDR3 in amino acids: CASSPLPSGTYNEQFF. CDR3 nucleotides: TGTGCCAGTAGCCCCCTTCCTAGCGGAACCTACAATGAGCAGTTCTTC. The whole variable domain, remainder taken from reference TRBV19 and TRBJ2-1, is DGGITQSPKYLFRKEGQNVTLSCEQNLNHDAMYWYRQDPGQGLRLIYYSQIVNDFQKGDIAEGYSVSREKKESFPLTVTSAQKNPTAFYLCASSPLPSGTYNEQFFGPGTRLTVL.

The V and J genes are TRBV18 and TRBJ1-1; 8 nucleotides line up with TRBD1. J was trimmed by 1 base and V by 6 bases; bases with no gene match: 10. The CDR3 has 16 residues. Germline CDR1 is KGHSH and CDR2 is LQKENI. CDR3 in DNA: TGTGCCAGCTCCCTTACGACAGGGGCCGCGAACACTGAAGCTTTCTTT. Amino acids: CASSLTTGAANTEAFF.

This clone has only a few counts. This rearrangement joins TRBV19 to TRBJ2-7, with 7 bases identical to TRBD2. From germline, CDR1 is LNHDA and CDR2 SQIVND (reference sequence). CDR3 length: 14 amino acids. V lost 6 bases, J lost 2 bases, and 7 bases stayed unmatched. Written as DNA, the CDR3 is TGTGCCAGTAGCGGCGTGGGGGGGACCTACGAGCAGTACTTC. The encoded protein is CASSGVGGTYEQYF.

In this sample, this clone turned up a few times. The chain is built from TRBV7-3 and TRBJ2-2; a weak D match, TRBD1 (6 bases). Germline CDR1 SGHTA, CDR2 FQGTGA. The length of the CDR3 is 13 residues. Trimming stripped 6 bases from V and 3 bases from J, with 8 bases between. The CDR3 is CASRTGDTGELFF. The DNA of the CDR3 is TGTGCCAGCAGGACAGGAGACACCGGGGAGCTGTTTTTT.

The V call is TRBV11-2, the J call TRBJ2-1; 8 bases map to TRBD2. V lost 2 bases, J lost 2 bases, and 2 bases stayed unmatched. This CDR3 region has 15 residues. Germline V gives CDR1 SGHAT, CDR2 FQNNGV. CDR3 sequence (DNA): TGTGCCAGCAGCTTATGGACTAGCCCCTACAATGAGCAGTTCTTC. Encoded protein: CASSLWTSPYNEQFF.

The chain links TRBV5-1 to TRBJ2-7; D perhaps matches TRBD1 (6 bases). CDR1 and CDR2 from the germline V gene are SGHRS and YFSETQ. Trimming shortened V by 1 base and J by 6 bases, and 29 bases separated the two germline ends. The CDR3 runs 19 residues. CDR3 amino acids: CASSLFAALVGTIPSEQYF. CDR3 DNA: TGCGCCAGCAGCTTGTTCGCCGCTCTAGTTGGGACAATCCCATCCGAGCAGTACTTC.